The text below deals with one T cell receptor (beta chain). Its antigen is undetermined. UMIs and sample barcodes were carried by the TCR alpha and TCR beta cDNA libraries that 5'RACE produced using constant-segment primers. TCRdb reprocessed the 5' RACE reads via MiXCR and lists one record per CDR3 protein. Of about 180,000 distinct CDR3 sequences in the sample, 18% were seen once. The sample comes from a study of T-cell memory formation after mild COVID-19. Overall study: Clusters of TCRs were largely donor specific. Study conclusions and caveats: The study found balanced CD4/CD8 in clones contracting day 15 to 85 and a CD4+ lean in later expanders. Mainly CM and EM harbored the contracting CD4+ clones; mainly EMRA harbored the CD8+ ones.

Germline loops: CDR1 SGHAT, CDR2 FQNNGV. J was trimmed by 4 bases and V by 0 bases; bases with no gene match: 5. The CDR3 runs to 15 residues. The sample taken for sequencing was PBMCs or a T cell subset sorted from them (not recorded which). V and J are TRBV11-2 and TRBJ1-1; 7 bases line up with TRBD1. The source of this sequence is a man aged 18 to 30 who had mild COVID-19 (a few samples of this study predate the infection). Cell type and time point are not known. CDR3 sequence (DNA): TGTGCCAGCAGCTTAGAAGGGGGCGCGGTCACTGAAGCTTTCTTT. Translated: CASSLEGGAVTEAFF.